These T cell receptor beta chains were read from a single sample in a study of blood T cell repertoires in COVID-19. Sequencing was performed with immunoSEQ multiplex PCR; in TCRdb, only in-frame clones are kept and a portion is missing. Of fewer than 200,000 clones in the sample, around 83% are singletons; the top ten hold 8.3%. The sequencing input was peripheral blood. These receptors originate from a woman aged 55-69 years with COVID-19, enrolled during active disease. Both conserved end residues are part of each CDR3. D genes are given only for firm matches. Not every row has a clone size; where given, it reads once, few, many or a size class.

v_gene: TRBV27
abundance: NA
j_gene: TRBJ2-3
d_gene: TRBD2
CDR3aa: CASSSQRLADSTDTQYF
CDR3nt: TGTGCCAGCAGTTCACAGAGACTAGCGGACAGCACAGATACGCAGTATTTT

v_gene: TRBV3-1/TRBV3-2
abundance: NA
j_gene: TRBJ2-1
d_gene: TRBD2
CDR3aa: CASSRLIGLAGADNEQFF
CDR3nt: TGTGCCAGCAGCCGCCTAATAGGACTAGCGGGGGCCGACAATGAGCAGTTCTTC

v_gene: TRBV5-1
abundance: few
j_gene: TRBJ2-1
d_gene: TRBD2
CDR3aa: CASSTLGGRSNEQFF
CDR3nt: TGCGCCAGCAGCACCCTTGGCGGGAGAAGCAATGAGCAGTTCTTC

v_gene: TRBV19
abundance: NA
j_gene: TRBJ2-6
d_gene: TRBD1
CDR3aa: CASSERQGASLSGANVLTF
CDR3nt: TGTGCCAGTAGCGAGAGACAGGGGGCATCTCTCTCTGGGGCCAACGTCCTGACTTTC

v_gene: TRBV7-6
abundance: NA
j_gene: TRBJ1-1
d_gene: NA
CDR3aa: CASSLVGRSTEAFF
CDR3nt: TGTGCCAGCAGCTTAGTGGGCCGAAGCACTGAAGCTTTCTTT

v_gene: TRBV14
abundance: NA
j_gene: TRBJ2-3
d_gene: TRBD2
CDR3aa: CASSRRERGTDTQYF
CDR3nt: TGTGCCAGCAGCCGAAGGGAGCGGGGAACAGATACGCAGTATTTT

v_gene: TRBV10-3
abundance: NA
j_gene: TRBJ2-3
d_gene: NA
CDR3aa: CAISELATPNADTQYF
CDR3nt: TGTGCCATCAGTGAGTTGGCCACCCCCAACGCAGATACGCAGTATTTT

v_gene: TRBV10-1
abundance: NA
j_gene: TRBJ1-1
d_gene: NA
CDR3aa: CASSESAGPTEAFF
CDR3nt: TGCGCCAGCAGTGAGTCGGCGGGACCGACTGAAGCTTTCTTT

v_gene: TRBV10-1
abundance: NA
j_gene: TRBJ1-1
d_gene: NA
CDR3aa: CASSARGSTEAFF
CDR3nt: TGCGCCAGCAGTGCCAGGGGATCCACTGAAGCTTTCTTT

v_gene: TRBV6-1
abundance: NA
j_gene: TRBJ2-7
d_gene: TRBD2
CDR3aa: CASSENGRAYEQYF
CDR3nt: TGTGCCAGCAGTGAAAACGGGAGGGCCTACGAGCAGTACTTC

v_gene: TRBV10-3
abundance: few
j_gene: TRBJ2-1
d_gene: NA
CDR3aa: CAISGSSEREQFF
CDR3nt: TGTGCCATCAGTGGATCTAGCGAAAGGGAGCAGTTCTTC

v_gene: TRBV6-4
abundance: NA
j_gene: TRBJ1-2
d_gene: NA
CDR3aa: CASSPGTTLLGYTF
CDR3nt: TGTGCCAGCAGTCCCGGGACAACCCTCTTAGGCTACACCTTC

v_gene: TRBV5-1
abundance: NA
j_gene: TRBJ2-1
d_gene: NA
CDR3aa: CASSGFLRQDSYNEQFF
CDR3nt: TGCGCCAGCAGCGGGTTTCTAAGGCAGGACTCCTACAATGAGCAGTTCTTC

v_gene: TRBV7-9
abundance: NA
j_gene: TRBJ2-5
d_gene: TRBD2
CDR3aa: CASSLGGAGGETQYF
CDR3nt: TGTGCCAGCAGCTTAGGAGGAGCGGGGGGGGAGACCCAGTACTTC

v_gene: TRBV11-2
abundance: NA
j_gene: TRBJ2-6
d_gene: TRBD1
CDR3aa: CASSRRDRAPVLTF
CDR3nt: TGTGCCAGCAGCCGCCGGGACAGGGCGCCTGTCCTGACTTTC

v_gene: TRBV29-1
abundance: NA
j_gene: TRBJ2-7
d_gene: TRBD1
CDR3aa: CSVEADRTYEQYF
CDR3nt: TGCAGCGTTGAAGCGGACAGGACCTACGAGCAGTACTTC

v_gene: TRBV30
abundance: few
j_gene: TRBJ1-2
d_gene: NA
CDR3aa: CAWSVQIGSAYGYTF
CDR3nt: TGTGCCTGGAGTGTACAGATCGGATCGGCATATGGCTACACCTTC

v_gene: TRBV5-4
abundance: NA
j_gene: TRBJ1-3
d_gene: NA
CDR3aa: CASTFRGGNTIYF
CDR3nt: TGTGCCAGCACCTTTAGGGGTGGAAACACCATATATTTT

v_gene: TRBV27
abundance: NA
j_gene: TRBJ2-5
d_gene: NA
CDR3aa: CASSLLAGGQETQYF
CDR3nt: TGTGCCAGCAGTTTACTCGCTGGGGGGCAAGAGACCCAGTACTTC

v_gene: TRBV9
abundance: NA
j_gene: TRBJ2-1
d_gene: TRBD2
CDR3aa: CASSLGGYQFF
CDR3nt: TGTGCCAGCAGTCTGGGGGGGTATCAGTTCTTC

v_gene: TRBV25-1
abundance: NA
j_gene: TRBJ1-3
d_gene: NA
CDR3aa: CASSARGGSGNTIYF
CDR3nt: TGTGCCAGCAGTGCCCGGGGTGGCTCTGGAAACACCATATATTTT

v_gene: TRBV9
abundance: NA
j_gene: TRBJ1-3
d_gene: NA
CDR3aa: CASSGASSGNTIYF
CDR3nt: TGTGCCAGCAGCGGGGCCTCCTCTGGAAACACCATATATTTT

v_gene: TRBV6-2/TRBV6-3
abundance: NA
j_gene: TRBJ2-3
d_gene: TRBD2
CDR3aa: CASSWPTSGRTDTQYF
CDR3nt: TGTGCCAGCAGCTGGCCGACTAGCGGGAGGACAGATACGCAGTATTTT

v_gene: TRBV24-1
abundance: NA
j_gene: TRBJ2-1
d_gene: TRBD2
CDR3aa: CATGGVAYNEQFF
CDR3nt: TGTGCCACCGGGGGGGTAGCCTACAATGAGCAGTTCTTC